Following are 18 T cell receptor beta chains from one sample sequenced in a study of blood T cell repertoires in COVID-19. Sequencing used immunoSEQ multiplex PCR; TCRdb keeps in-frame clones, though not all of them. The profile shows approximately 240,000 clones, about nine tenths of them singletons. Sequenced input: PBMCs or T cells enriched from blood (not recorded which). These receptors were collected from a woman in her thirties with acute COVID-19.

V usage is TRBV12-3 or TRBV12-4 and J usage is TRBJ2-5; D unclear. V was pared by 8 bases and J by 2 bases, with 12 bases between. The length of the CDR3 is 13 residues. CDR3: CASQETPQETQYF. Written as DNA, the CDR3 is TGTGCCAGCCAAGAGACACCTCAAGAGACCCAGTACTTC.

The gene calls are TRBV5-5 and TRBJ1-6, with a tentative D call TRBD1 (5 bases). The germline V and J ends were trimmed by 4 bases and 6 bases, with 17 bases remaining between them. This CDR3 has 16 residues. CDR1 is SGHKS, CDR2 YYEKEE, per germline (reference sequence). The DNA of the CDR3 is TGTGCCAGCAGCGATTCATCCGGCACAGGTAATTCACCCCTCCACTTT. It translates to CASSDSSGTGNSPLHF.

This clone came up a few times. Here the CDR3 DNA reads TGTGCCAGCAGTTTATTAGGGGGAAACACTGAAGCTTTCTTT. Translated, it gives CASSLLGGNTEAFF. The chain has TRBV27 and TRBJ1-1, with D tentatively TRBD1 (6 bases). The CDR3 has 14 amino acids. Germline V CDR1 and CDR2: MNHEY, SMNVEV (reference sequence). The V end lost 1 base, the J end lost 2 bases, and 8 bases lay between the germline ends.

This chain connects TRBV24-1 to TRBJ1-6; 8 bases align to TRBD1. This CDR3 has 15 amino acids. With 4 bases clipped from V and 9 bases from J, the junction kept 7 bases outside the gene matches. Germline CDR1 is KGHDR and CDR2 is SFDVKD. DNA for the CDR3: TGTGCCACCAGTGAAACGACAGGGGTAATTTCACCCCTCCACTTT. Translation: CATSETTGVISPLHF.

This chain connects TRBV12-5 to TRBJ2-3, with 13 bases identical to TRBD2. The CDR3 is made up of 15 amino acids. Trimming removed 6 bases from V and 4 bases from J; junction bases left unmatched: 4. Germline V gene sequence: CDR1 LGHNT, CDR2 FRNRAP. The CDR3 region is CASGRTSGSADTQYF. The CDR3 nucleotides are TGTGCTAGTGGCCGGACTAGCGGGAGTGCAGATACGCAGTATTTT.

The chain recombines TRBV7-6 with TRBJ2-7, with 8 bases aligning to TRBD1. The CDR3 contains 14 residues. Per germline, CDR1 SGHVS and CDR2 FNYEAQ. V was pared by 2 bases and J by 3 bases, with 3 bases of the junction left unmatched. In nucleotides, the CDR3 is TGTGCCAGCAGCTTATCGACAGGGGACTACGAGCAGTACTTC. Protein product: CASSLSTGDYEQYF.

This chain joins TRBV7-8 and TRBJ2-7, with 7 bases matching TRBD1. Germline V lookup: CDR1 SGHVS, CDR2 FQNEAQ. V trimming: 5 bases; J trimming: 3 bases; junction bases outside the gene matches: 10. This CDR3 spans 15 amino acids. CDR3 in amino acids: CASSQTGSKNYEQYF. The CDR3 coding sequence is TGTGCCAGCAGCCAGACAGGGTCAAAAAACTACGAGCAGTACTTC.

This chain connects TRBV19 to TRBJ2-1; TRBD2 aligns across 13 bases. This CDR3 region has 16 residues. Trimming at V came to 5 bases and at J to 6 bases, leaving 7 bases not matched to a gene. CDR1 is LNHDA and CDR2 is SQIVND in the germline V gene (reference sequence). CDR3 residues: CASSPRGLAGVNEQFF. The CDR3 DNA follows: TGTGCCAGTAGTCCACGAGGACTAGCGGGGGTCAATGAGCAGTTCTTC.

This chain links TRBV9 with TRBJ2-2; 7 positions agree with TRBD2. The length of the CDR3 is 14 residues. J was trimmed by 9 bases and V by 0 bases; bases with no gene match: 5. The V gene's germline CDR1 is SGDLS and CDR2 YYNGEE. The CDR3 region is CASSVELAHWELFF. In DNA, the CDR3 is TGTGCCAGCAGCGTAGAACTAGCGCATTGGGAGCTGTTTTTT.

The chain combines TRBV30 with TRBJ1-1; the D gene is possibly TRBD1 (5 bases). V dropped 2 bases and J dropped 4 bases, with 14 bases sitting between them. This CDR3 spans 14 amino acids. From germline, CDR1 is GTSNPN and CDR2 SVGIG (reference sequence). For the CDR3, the DNA is TGTGCCTGGAGTTTGGGCGTGGGGGGCACTGAAGCTTTCTTT. Amino acid sequence: CAWSLGVGGTEAFF. Drawing the rest from reference TRBV30 and TRBJ1-1, the complete variable domain is SQTIHQWPATLVQPVGSPLSLECTVEGTSNPNLYWYRQAAGRGLQLLFYSVGIGQISSEVPQNLSASRPQDRQFILSSKKLLLSDSGFYLCAWSLGVGGTEAFFGQGTRLTVV.

The rearrangement joins TRBV29-1 to TRBJ2-2; no definite D call. CDR1 is SQVTM and CDR2 is ANQGSEA in the germline V gene. This CDR3 is 13 amino acids long. Trimming stripped 3 bases from V and 0 bases from J, with 5 bases between. CDR3 region: CSVDPANTGELFF. The CDR3 DNA reads as TGCAGCGTTGACCCAGCGAACACCGGGGAGCTGTTTTTT.

The chain links TRBV28 to TRBJ2-7; TRBD1 aligns across 11 bases. CDR1 is MDHEN and CDR2 is SYDVKM in the germline V gene. CDR3 length: 18 amino acids. V shed 5 bases, J shed 2 bases, and the junction held 14 bases outside the gene matches. The CDR3 spells CASSAPNGGGQGAYEQYF. CDR3 nucleotides: TGTGCCAGCAGTGCCCCAAACGGGGGGGGACAGGGGGCCTACGAGCAGTACTTC.

V gene TRBV9 combines with J gene TRBJ1-2; D possibly corresponds to TRBD1 (5 bases). The CDR3 has 13 amino acids. The germline V gene has CDR1 SGDLS and CDR2 YYNGEE. V lost 3 bases and J 7 bases, leaving 13 bases between the germline ends. The CDR3 DNA sequence: TGTGCCAGCAGCGGGCGCAGGGTCAGTGGCTACACCTTC. Translated: CASSGRRVSGYTF.

J is TRBJ2-2 and V is TRBV28; no clear D gene. CDR1 and CDR2 (germline): MDHEN, SYDVKM. V was trimmed by 7 bases and J by 5 bases, leaving 14 bases between them. The CDR3 is 14 residues long. CDR3 in amino acids: CASTRYDLTGELFF. As DNA, the CDR3 is TGTGCCAGCACACGCTACGACTTGACCGGGGAGCTGTTTTTT.

The chain recombines TRBV5-1 with TRBJ1-1; TRBD1 matches 7 bases. With V trimmed by 0 bases and J by 2 bases, 7 bases remained unmatched. Germline CDR1 reads SGHRS; CDR2 reads YFSETQ. CDR3 length: 16 residues. The CDR3 sequence is CASSLGPGTANTEAFF. The DNA for the CDR3 is TGCGCCAGCAGCTTGGGTCCCGGGACAGCTAACACTGAAGCTTTCTTT. The full variable domain, with the rest looked up from reference TRBV5-1 and TRBJ1-1, is KAGVTQTPRYLIKTRGQQVTLSCSPISGHRSVSWYQQTPGQGLQFLFEYFSETQRNKGNFPGRFSGRQFSNSRSEMNVSTLELGDSALYLCASSLGPGTANTEAFFGQGTRLTVV.

This clone was recorded a few times. The V call is TRBV5-1, the J call TRBJ1-5; D unresolved. Trimming left V 5 bases short and J 1 base short, with 10 bases between. CDR1 is SGHRS and CDR2 is YFSETQ in the germline V gene. The CDR3 extends over 14 amino acids. CDR3 DNA: TGCGCCAGCAGTCGGGATGGGAGCAATCAGCCCCAGCATTTT. Protein product: CASSRDGSNQPQHF.

The chain has TRBV4-3 and TRBJ1-3; D not resolved. This CDR3 is 16 amino acids long. The V end was cut by 1 base, the J end by 0 bases, with 10 bases between. The germline V gene encodes CDR1 LGHNA and CDR2 YSLEER. The CDR3 spells CASSQVTGSSGNTIYF. The CDR3 DNA is TGCGCCAGCAGCCAAGTAACGGGGAGCTCTGGAAACACCATATATTTT.

The chain is built from TRBV27 and TRBJ1-3; 7 bases are a match to TRBD1. Germline trimming cut 5 bases from V and 2 bases from J; bases unmatched to any gene: 6. In germline, CDR1 is MNHEY, CDR2 SMNVEV (reference sequence). The CDR3 extends over 15 amino acids. This CDR3 reads CASSERQGAGNTIYF. CDR3 nucleotides: TGTGCCAGCAGTGAAAGACAGGGAGCTGGAAACACCATATATTTT.